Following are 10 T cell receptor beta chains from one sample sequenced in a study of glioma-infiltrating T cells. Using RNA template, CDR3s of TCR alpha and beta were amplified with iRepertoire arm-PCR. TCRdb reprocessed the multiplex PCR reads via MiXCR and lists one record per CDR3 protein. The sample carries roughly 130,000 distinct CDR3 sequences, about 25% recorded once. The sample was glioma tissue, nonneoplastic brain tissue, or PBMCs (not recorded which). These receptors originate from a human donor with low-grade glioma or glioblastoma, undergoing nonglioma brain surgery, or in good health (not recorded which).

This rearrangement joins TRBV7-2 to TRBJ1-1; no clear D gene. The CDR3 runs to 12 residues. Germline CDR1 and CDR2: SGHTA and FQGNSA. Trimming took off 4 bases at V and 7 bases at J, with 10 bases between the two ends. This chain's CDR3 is CASSSVLSEAFF. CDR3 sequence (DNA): TGTGCCAGCAGCTCGGTATTGAGTGAAGCTTTCTTT.

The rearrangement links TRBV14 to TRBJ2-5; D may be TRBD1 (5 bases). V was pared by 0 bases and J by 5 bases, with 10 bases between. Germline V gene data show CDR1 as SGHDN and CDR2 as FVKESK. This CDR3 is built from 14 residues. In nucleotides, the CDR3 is TGTGCCAGCAGCCAAGATCTCAGGGCGGAGACCCAGTACTTC. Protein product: CASSQDLRAETQYF. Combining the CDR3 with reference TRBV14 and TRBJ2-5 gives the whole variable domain EAGVTQFPSHSVIEKGQTVTLRCDPISGHDNLYWYRRVMGKEIKFLLHFVKESKQDESGMPNNRFLAERTGGTYSTLKVQPAELEDSGVYFCASSQDLRAETQYFGPGTRLLVL.

CDR3 protein: CASSLGHKNTEAFF. As DNA, the CDR3 is TGTGCCAGCAGCTTAGGGCACAAGAACACTGAAGCTTTCTTT. This chain links TRBV13 with TRBJ1-1; D remains ambiguous. CDR1 and CDR2 (germline): PRHDT, FYEKMQ (reference sequence). The CDR3 totals 14 residues. Deletions cut 0 bases from V and 1 base from J, with 6 bases between.

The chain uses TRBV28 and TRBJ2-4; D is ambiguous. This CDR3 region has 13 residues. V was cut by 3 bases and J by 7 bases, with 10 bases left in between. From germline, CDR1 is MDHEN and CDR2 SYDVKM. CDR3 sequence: CASSFSIRNIQYF. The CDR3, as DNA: TGTGCCAGCAGTTTCTCTATTCGGAACATTCAGTACTTC.

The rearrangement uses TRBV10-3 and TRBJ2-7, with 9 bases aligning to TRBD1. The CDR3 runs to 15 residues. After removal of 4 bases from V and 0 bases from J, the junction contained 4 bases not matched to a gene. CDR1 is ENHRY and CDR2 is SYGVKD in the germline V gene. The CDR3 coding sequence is TGTGCCATCAGTGCCGGGACAGGGAGCTCCTACGAGCAGTACGTC. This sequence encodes CAISAGTGSSYEQYV.

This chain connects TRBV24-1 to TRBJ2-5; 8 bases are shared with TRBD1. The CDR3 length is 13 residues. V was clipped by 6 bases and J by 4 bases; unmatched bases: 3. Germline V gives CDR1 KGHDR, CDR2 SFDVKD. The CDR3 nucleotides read TGTGCCACCAGTCCCAGGGGGCTAGAGACCCAGTACTTC. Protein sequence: CATSPRGLETQYF.

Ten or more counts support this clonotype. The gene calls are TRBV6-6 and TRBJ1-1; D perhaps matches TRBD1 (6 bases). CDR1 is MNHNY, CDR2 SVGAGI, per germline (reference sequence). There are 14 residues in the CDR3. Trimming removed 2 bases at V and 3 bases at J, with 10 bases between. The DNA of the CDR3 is TGTGCCAGCAGTTACCGGGACACGGACACTGAAGCTTTCTTT. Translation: CASSYRDTDTEAFF.

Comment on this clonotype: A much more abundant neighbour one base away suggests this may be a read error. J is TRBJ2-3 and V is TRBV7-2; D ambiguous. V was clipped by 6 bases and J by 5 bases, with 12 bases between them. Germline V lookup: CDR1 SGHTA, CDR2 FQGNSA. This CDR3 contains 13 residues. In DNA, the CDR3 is TGTGCCAGCAGACAATCCCTAAGAGATACGCAGTATTTT. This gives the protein CASRQSLRDTQYF.

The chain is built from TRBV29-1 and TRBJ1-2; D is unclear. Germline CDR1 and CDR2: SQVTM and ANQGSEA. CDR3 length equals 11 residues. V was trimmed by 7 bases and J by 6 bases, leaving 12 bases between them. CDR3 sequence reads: CSAGPVDGYTF. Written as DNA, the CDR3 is TGCAGCGCTGGGCCCGTGGATGGCTACACCTTC.

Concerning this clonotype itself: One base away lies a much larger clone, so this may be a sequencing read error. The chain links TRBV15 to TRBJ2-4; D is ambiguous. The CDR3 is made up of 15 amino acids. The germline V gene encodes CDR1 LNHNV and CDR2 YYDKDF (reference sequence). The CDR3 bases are TGTGCCACCAGCGGAGATCCTGGGGCCAAAAACATTCAGTACTTC. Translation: CATSGDPGAKNIQYF.